The 23 T cell receptor beta chains presented below share a single source sample, sequenced in a study of shared clonotypes between healthy human individuals. Clones were sequenced by immunoSEQ multiplex PCR, and TCRdb holds only the in-frame ones, with some missing. There are roughly 2.5 million clones in the sample; more than 90% occur only once, and around 0.15% lies in the top ten. The sample taken for sequencing was naive CD4+ T cells sorted from blood. Subset indicated: CD45RA+ positively selected. The receptors derive from a man between 18 and 35 years old in good health.

The count of this clone is one. The chain is built from TRBV12-2 and TRBJ1-1; the DNA was not compared with TRBD1, the D call given in the table. TRBV12-2 is recorded as a pseudogene. There are 16 residues in the CDR3. The CDR3 loop reads CASRLVRQGGNTEAFF. CDR3 sequence (DNA): TGTGCAAGTCGCTTAGTACGGCAGGGCGGGAACACTGAAGCTTTCTTT.

This chain's CDR3 is CASSFGQGNQETQYF. As DNA, the CDR3 is TGTGCCAGCAGCTTCGGACAGGGGAACCAAGAGACCCAGTACTTC. The chain uses TRBV7-9 and TRBJ2-5; 9 bases line up with TRBD1. Germline V gene lookup returns CDR1 SEHNR and CDR2 FQNEAQ (reference sequence). The CDR3 has 15 amino acids. Unmatched junction bases numbered 2, after V lost 3 bases and J lost 0 bases.

The chain recombines TRBV6-1 with TRBJ1-6, with D hard to call. CDR3 length equals 16 residues. The ends were cut back, 4 bases at V and 0 bases at J, with 10 bases in the middle. Germline CDR1 MNHNS, CDR2 SASEGT. The CDR3 loop is CASSVIISSYNSPLHF. The CDR3 nucleotides are TGTGCCAGCAGTGTTATAATCAGCTCCTATAATTCACCCCTCCACTTT.

The chain employs TRBV5-4 and TRBJ2-2; D ambiguous. Trimming left V 0 bases short and J 6 bases short, with 6 bases between. Germline CDR1 reads SGHNT; CDR2 reads YYREEE (reference sequence). The CDR3 extends over 13 amino acids. The CDR3 loop reads CASSLVGSGELFF. DNA for the CDR3: TGTGCCAGCAGCTTGGTAGGGTCCGGGGAGCTGTTTTTT.

Of note for this clone: Other DNA sequences within the sample encode an identical CDR3. This chain connects TRBV30 to TRBJ2-3; D uncertain. V lost 0 bases to trimming and J lost 0 bases, with 7 bases between them. The CDR3 has 14 residues. Germline assignment: CDR1 GTSNPN and CDR2 SVGIG (reference sequence). CDR3 amino acids: CAWSVGLSTDTQYF. CDR3 nucleotide sequence: TGTGCCTGGAGTGTTGGTCTTAGCACAGATACGCAGTATTTT.

The chain uses TRBV30 and TRBJ1-2; D gene unclear. The CDR3 is 13 amino acids. V was shortened by 1 base and J by 4 bases, with 10 bases between the two germline ends. Germline V gene sequence: CDR1 GTSNPN, CDR2 SVGIG (reference sequence). The CDR3 protein is CAWSGIDFYGYTF. Here the CDR3 DNA reads TGTGCCTGGAGTGGTATAGATTTCTATGGCTACACCTTC.

The rearrangement uses TRBV18 and TRBJ1-2; unclear D gene. Between the trimmed V and J ends, which lost 1 base and 4 bases, there was a span of 10 bases. The CDR3 contains 14 residues. Germline lookup yields CDR1 KGHSH and CDR2 LQKENI. CDR3 nucleotides: TGTGCCAGCTCACCACTGTCAGAAACCTATGGCTACACCTTC. Translated: CASSPLSETYGYTF. The variable domain in full, with the rest retrieved from reference TRBV18 and TRBJ1-2, is NAGVMQNPRHLVRRRGQEARLRCSPMKGHSHVYWYRQLPEEGLKFMVYLQKENIIDESGMPKERFSAEFPKEGPSILRIQQVVRGDSAAYFCASSPLSETYGYTFGSGTRLTVV.

This sequence joins TRBV29-1 and TRBJ2-3; possibly TRBD1 or TRBD2 for D (5 bases each). This CDR3 is 14 amino acids long. The V gene lost 5 bases and the J gene lost 1 base, with 13 bases spanning the gap. Germline CDR1 SQVTM, CDR2 ANQGSEA. This chain's CDR3 is CSVSRDPGTDTQYF. The CDR3 region has the DNA TGCAGCGTTAGCCGGGACCCAGGCACAGATACGCAGTATTTT.

The J gene is TRBJ2-3, the V gene TRBV28, with TRBD1 as a possible D gene (6 bases). The CDR3 extends over 16 amino acids. Deletions cut 2 bases from V and 5 bases from J, with 17 bases between. CDR1 is MDHEN, CDR2 SYDVKM, per germline. The CDR3 DNA sequence: TGTGCCAGCAGTTTAACAATGGGGGCAGGGGAAGATACGCAGTATTTT. It codes for CASSLTMGAGEDTQYF.

The rearrangement uses TRBV28 and TRBJ2-1; D gene ambiguous. This CDR3 has 12 residues. Germline CDR1 reads MDHEN; CDR2 reads SYDVKM. Trimming shortened V by 3 bases and J by 7 bases, and 7 bases separated the two germline ends. The CDR3 is CASSFWGNEQFF. Written as DNA, the CDR3 is TGTGCCAGCAGTTTCTGGGGAAATGAGCAGTTCTTC.

The chain employs TRBV6-5 and TRBJ1-2; D call uncertain. Germline CDR1 MNHEY, CDR2 SVGAGI. CDR3 length: 14 amino acids. Deletions cut 2 bases from V and 6 bases from J, with 13 bases between. CDR3 nucleotides: TGTGCCAGCAGTTACGAGGGATTTAGAGATGGCTACACCTTC. Residues: CASSYEGFRDGYTF.

This chain links TRBV9 with TRBJ1-4; tentative D call: TRBD1 (6 bases). The CDR3 has 16 residues. Trimming shortened V by 0 bases and J by 8 bases, and 17 bases separated the two germline ends. The germline CDR1 and CDR2 sequences are SGDLS and YYNGEE. CDR3 residues: CASSVGGAGVKEKLFF. DNA for the CDR3: TGTGCCAGCAGCGTAGGGGGAGCAGGGGTAAAAGAAAAACTGTTTTTT.

The V call is TRBV6-1, the J call TRBJ2-3, with D perhaps matching TRBD1 (5 bases). V lost 4 bases and J 6 bases, leaving 14 bases between the germline ends. CDR1 and CDR2 from the germline V gene are MNHNS and SASEGT. CDR3 length: 14 amino acids. The CDR3 is CASSGWGFADTQYF. The CDR3 DNA reads TGTGCCAGCAGTGGGTGGGGCTTCGCCGATACGCAGTATTTT.

The chain links TRBV6-5 to TRBJ1-2; D gene uncertain. Between the trimmed V and J ends, which lost 0 bases and 7 bases, there was a span of 9 bases. CDR1 MNHEY and CDR2 SVGAGI come from the germline V gene. This CDR3 has 13 residues. The CDR3 reads CASSYSAGSGYTF. Written as DNA, the CDR3 is TGTGCCAGCAGTTACTCTGCTGGGTCTGGCTACACCTTC.

This clone appeared a few times. The CDR3 nucleotides read TGTGCCAGCAGCTTACAGGATACGACTGAAGCTTTCTTT. Translated, it gives CASSLQDTTEAFF. The chain carries TRBV9 and TRBJ1-1; possible D gene TRBD1, 5 bases. This CDR3 comprises 13 residues. Germline loops: CDR1 SGDLS, CDR2 YYNGEE. Trimming left V 4 bases short and J 5 bases short, with 12 bases between. The variable domain in full, with the rest retrieved from reference TRBV9 and TRBJ1-1, is DSGVTQTPKHLITATGQRVTLRCSPRSGDLSVYWYQQSLDQGLQFLIQYYNGEERAKGNILERFSAQQFPDLHSELNLSSLELGDSALYFCASSLQDTTEAFFGQGTRLTVV.

This clone showed up just once. This rearrangement joins TRBV4-1 to TRBJ2-5, with D unclear. The ends were cut back, 4 bases at V and 2 bases at J, with 17 bases in the middle. CDR1 MGHRA and CDR2 YSYEKL come from the germline V gene. The CDR3 runs 16 residues. The CDR3 protein is CASSRFPGSLQETQYF. The CDR3 DNA is TGCGCCAGCAGCCGTTTCCCGGGCAGTTTACAAGAGACCCAGTACTTC.

In this sample, this clone turned up once. The chain has TRBV30 and TRBJ2-7; a weak D match, TRBD1 (5 bases). The CDR3 runs to 15 residues. V was cut by 2 bases and J by 0 bases, with 14 bases left in between. CDR1 and CDR2 from the germline V gene are GTSNPN and SVGIG (reference sequence). Here the CDR3 DNA reads TGTGCCTGGAGTAGGAAGGGGCTAGGCTCCTACGAGCAGTACTTC. The encoded protein is CAWSRKGLGSYEQYF.

For this clone: The junction departs from the called germline gene at one end, perhaps through a read error. This same CDR3 is encoded by further DNA sequences in the sample. V and J are TRBV2 and TRBJ1-1; 11 bases line up with TRBD1. Germline CDR1 reads SNHLY; CDR2 reads FYNNEI. The CDR3 loop spans 13 amino acids. CDR3 sequence reads: CASSAFGTGGAFF. The CDR3 DNA reads TGCGCCAGCAGCGCTTTTGGGACAGGGGGAGCTTTCTTT.

The chain combines TRBV27 with TRBJ1-4; 7 bases are a match to TRBD1. V lost 4 bases and J lost 7; bases outside the gene matches: 9. Germline loops: CDR1 MNHEY, CDR2 SMNVEV (reference sequence). CDR3 length: 15 residues. CDR3 loop: CASSSRQRQGEKLFF. The CDR3 nucleotides are TGTGCCAGCAGTTCTCGACAAAGACAGGGTGAAAAACTGTTTTTT.

V usage is TRBV12-5 and J usage is TRBJ2-1, with 8 bases that match TRBD2. The trim removed 0 bases at V and 0 bases at J, leaving 7 bases unmatched. The length of the CDR3 is 18 residues. Per germline, CDR1 LGHNT and CDR2 FRNRAP. CDR3 sequence (DNA): TGTGCTAGTGGTTTGGTAAAGGAGCGGGAGAGCTCCTACAATGAGCAGTTCTTC. Translation gives CASGLVKERESSYNEQFF. The complete variable domain, with remaining parts taken from reference TRBV12-5 and TRBJ2-1, reads DARVTQTPRHKVTEMGQEVTMRCQPILGHNTVFWYRQTMMQGLELLAYFRNRAPLDDSGMPKDRFSAEMPDATLATLKIQPSEPRDSAVYFCASGLVKERESSYNEQFFGPGTRLTVL.

The chain is built from TRBV6-1 and TRBJ2-1, with 11 positions matching TRBD2. With 6 bases clipped from V and 7 bases from J, the junction kept 8 bases outside the gene matches. The CDR3 consists of 15 residues. Germline V gene sequence: CDR1 MNHNS, CDR2 SASEGT. The CDR3 DNA reads TGTGCCAGCAGCTTACTAGCGGGGGCCTCTAATGAGCAGTTCTTC. Its translation: CASSLLAGASNEQFF.

The J gene is TRBJ2-1, the V gene TRBV15; 9 positions agree with TRBD1. J was trimmed by 1 base and V by 3 bases; bases with no gene match: 7. The CDR3 runs to 17 residues. CDR1 is LNHNV and CDR2 is YYDKDF in the germline V gene (reference sequence). CDR3 bases: TGTGCCACCAGCAGTCCCGGGACAGGGTTTTCCTACAATGAGCAGTTCTTC. It translates to CATSSPGTGFSYNEQFF. The whole variable domain, remainder taken from reference TRBV15 and TRBJ2-1, is DAMVIQNPRYQVTQFGKPVTLSCSQTLNHNVMYWYQQKSSQAPKLLFHYYDKDFNNEADTPDNFQSRRPNTSFCFLDIRSPGLGDTAMYLCATSSPGTGFSYNEQFFGPGTRLTVL.

The CDR3 reads CATSRDQGGEQYF. CDR3 nucleotides: TGTGCCACCAGCAGAGATCAGGGAGGGGAGCAGTACTTC. The gene calls are TRBV15 and TRBJ2-7; 7 nucleotides agree with TRBD2. Per the germline V gene, CDR1 is LNHNV and CDR2 is YYDKDF (reference sequence). The CDR3 covers 13 residues. V lost 0 bases to trimming and J lost 7 bases; unmatched junction nucleotides: 3.